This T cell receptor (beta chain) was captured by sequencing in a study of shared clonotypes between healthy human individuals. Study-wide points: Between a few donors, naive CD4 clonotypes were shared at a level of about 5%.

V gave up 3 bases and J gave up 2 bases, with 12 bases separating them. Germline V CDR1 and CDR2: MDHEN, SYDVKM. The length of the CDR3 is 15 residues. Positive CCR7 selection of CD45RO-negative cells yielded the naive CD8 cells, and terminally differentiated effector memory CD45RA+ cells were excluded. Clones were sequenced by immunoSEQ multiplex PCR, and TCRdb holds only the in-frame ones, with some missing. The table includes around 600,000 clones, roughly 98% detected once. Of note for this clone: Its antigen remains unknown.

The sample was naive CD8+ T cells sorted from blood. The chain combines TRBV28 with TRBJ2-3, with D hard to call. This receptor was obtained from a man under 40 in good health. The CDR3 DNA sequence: TGTGCCAGCAGTTTCCAAGACACGTACACAGATACGCAGTATTTT. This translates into CASSFQDTYTDTQYF.